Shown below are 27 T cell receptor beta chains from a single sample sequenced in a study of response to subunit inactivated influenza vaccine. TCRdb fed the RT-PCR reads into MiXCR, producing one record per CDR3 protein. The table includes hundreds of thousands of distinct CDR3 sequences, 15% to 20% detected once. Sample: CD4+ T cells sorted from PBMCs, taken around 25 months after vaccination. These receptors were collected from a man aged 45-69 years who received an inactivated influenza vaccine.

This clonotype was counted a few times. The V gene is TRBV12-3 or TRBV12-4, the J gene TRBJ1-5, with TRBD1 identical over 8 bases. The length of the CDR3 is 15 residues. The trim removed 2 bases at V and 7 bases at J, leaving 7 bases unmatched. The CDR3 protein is CASSLSGQGGQPQHF. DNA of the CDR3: TGTGCCAGCAGTTTATCAGGACAGGGTGGGCAGCCCCAGCATTTT.

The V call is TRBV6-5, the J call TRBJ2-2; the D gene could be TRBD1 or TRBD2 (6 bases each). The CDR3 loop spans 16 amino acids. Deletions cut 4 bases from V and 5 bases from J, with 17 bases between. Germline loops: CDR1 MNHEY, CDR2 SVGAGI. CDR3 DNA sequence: TGTGCCAGCAGTTGGGGGGCAGCCGGTCGGACCGGGGAGCTGTTTTTT. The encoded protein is CASSWGAAGRTGELFF.

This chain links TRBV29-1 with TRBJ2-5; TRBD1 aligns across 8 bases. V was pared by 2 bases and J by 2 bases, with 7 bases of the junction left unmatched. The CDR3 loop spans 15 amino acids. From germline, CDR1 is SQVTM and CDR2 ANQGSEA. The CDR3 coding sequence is TGCAGCGTTGAAAAATTCCGGACAGGGCAAGAGACCCAGTACTTC. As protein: CSVEKFRTGQETQYF.

The CDR3 bases are TGCAGTGCTAGAGACGGGACAGGGGTGGGCGAGCAGTACTTC. This sequence encodes CSARDGTGVGEQYF. V gene TRBV20-1 combines with J gene TRBJ2-7, with 10 bases lining up with TRBD1. The CDR3 covers 14 residues. V trimming: 0 bases; J trimming: 6 bases; junction bases outside the gene matches: 5. Per the germline V gene, CDR1 is DFQATT and CDR2 is SNEGSKA (reference sequence).

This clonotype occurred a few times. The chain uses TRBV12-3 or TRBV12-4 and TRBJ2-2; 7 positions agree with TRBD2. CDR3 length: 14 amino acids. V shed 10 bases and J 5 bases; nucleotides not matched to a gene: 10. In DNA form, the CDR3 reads TGTGCCACCCAGGGAGGGGCCGGGACCGGGGAGCTGTTTTTT. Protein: CATQGGAGTGELFF.

For the CDR3, the DNA is TGCGCCAGCAGCCCGACCGCCGGGACTAGAGATGGTGAGCAGTTCTTC. Amino acid sequence: CASSPTAGTRDGEQFF. The gene calls are TRBV4-1 and TRBJ2-1; 8 bases fit TRBD2. The CDR3 spans 16 residues. The V gene end was trimmed by 4 bases and the J gene end by 9 bases; junction bases not matched to a gene: 14. Germline V gives CDR1 MGHRA, CDR2 YSYEKL.

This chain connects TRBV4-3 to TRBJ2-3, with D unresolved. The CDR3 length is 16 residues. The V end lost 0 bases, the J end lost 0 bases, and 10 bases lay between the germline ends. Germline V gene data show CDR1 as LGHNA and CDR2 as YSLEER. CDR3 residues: CASSQDLFSSTDTQYF. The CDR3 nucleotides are TGCGCCAGCAGCCAAGATCTTTTTTCTAGCACAGATACGCAGTATTTT.

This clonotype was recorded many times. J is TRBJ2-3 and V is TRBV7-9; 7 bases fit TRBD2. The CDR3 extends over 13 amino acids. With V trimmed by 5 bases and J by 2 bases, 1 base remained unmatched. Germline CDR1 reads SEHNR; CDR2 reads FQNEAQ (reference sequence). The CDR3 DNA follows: TGTGCCAGCAGCCGGGACTACACAGATACGCAGTATTTT. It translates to CASSRDYTDTQYF.

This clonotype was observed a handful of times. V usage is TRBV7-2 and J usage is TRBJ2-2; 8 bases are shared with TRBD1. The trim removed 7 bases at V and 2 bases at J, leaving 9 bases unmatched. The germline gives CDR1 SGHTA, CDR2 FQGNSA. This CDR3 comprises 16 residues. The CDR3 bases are TGTGCCAGCATCCTAACAGGGGGACTTAACACCGGGGAGCTGTTTTTT. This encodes CASILTGGLNTGELFF.

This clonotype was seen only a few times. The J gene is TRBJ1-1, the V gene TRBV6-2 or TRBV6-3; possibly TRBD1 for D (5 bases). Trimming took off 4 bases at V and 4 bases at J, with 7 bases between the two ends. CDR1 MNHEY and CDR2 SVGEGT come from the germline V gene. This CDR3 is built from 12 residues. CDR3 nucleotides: TGTGCCAGCAGTTTCCAGGGCACTGAAGCTTTCTTT. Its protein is CASSFQGTEAFF.

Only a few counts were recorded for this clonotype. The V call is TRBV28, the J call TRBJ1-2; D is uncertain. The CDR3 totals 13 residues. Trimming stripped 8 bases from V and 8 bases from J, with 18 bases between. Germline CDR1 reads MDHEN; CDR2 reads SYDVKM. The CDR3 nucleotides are TGTGCCAGCTCAACGCCCCCCACGTGGGGCTACACCTTC. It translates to CASSTPPTWGYTF.

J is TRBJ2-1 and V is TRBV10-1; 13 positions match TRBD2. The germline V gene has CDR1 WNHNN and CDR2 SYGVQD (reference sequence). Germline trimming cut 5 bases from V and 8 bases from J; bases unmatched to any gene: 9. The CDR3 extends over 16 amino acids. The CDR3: CASSPLTSGGSYEQFF. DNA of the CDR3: TGCGCCAGCAGTCCTCTGACTAGCGGGGGGTCATATGAGCAGTTCTTC.

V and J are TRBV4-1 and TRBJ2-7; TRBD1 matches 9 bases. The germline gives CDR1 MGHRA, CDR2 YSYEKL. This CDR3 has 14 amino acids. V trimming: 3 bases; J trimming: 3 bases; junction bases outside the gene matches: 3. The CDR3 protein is CASSQGTGIYEQYF. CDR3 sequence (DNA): TGCGCCAGCAGCCAGGGGACAGGGATCTACGAGCAGTACTTC.

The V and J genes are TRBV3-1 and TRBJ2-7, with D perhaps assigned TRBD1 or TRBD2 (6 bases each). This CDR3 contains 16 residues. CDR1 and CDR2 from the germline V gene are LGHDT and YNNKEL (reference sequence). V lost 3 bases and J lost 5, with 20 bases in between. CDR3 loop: CASSQSGGGGAHEQYF. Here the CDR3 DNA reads TGTGCCAGCAGCCAGTCCGGGGGCGGCGGGGCCCACGAGCAGTACTTC.

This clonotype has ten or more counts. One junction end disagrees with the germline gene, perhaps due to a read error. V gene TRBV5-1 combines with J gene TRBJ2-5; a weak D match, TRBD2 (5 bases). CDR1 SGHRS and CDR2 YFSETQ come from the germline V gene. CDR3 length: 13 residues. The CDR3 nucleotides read TGTGCCAGCAGCCGGACTGCCCAAGAGACCCAGTACTTC. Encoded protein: CASSRTAQETQYF.

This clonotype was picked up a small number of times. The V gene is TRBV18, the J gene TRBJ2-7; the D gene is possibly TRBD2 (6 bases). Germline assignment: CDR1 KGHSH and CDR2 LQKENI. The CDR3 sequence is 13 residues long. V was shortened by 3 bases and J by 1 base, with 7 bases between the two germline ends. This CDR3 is CASSPEGSYEQYF. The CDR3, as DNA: TGTGCCAGCTCACCGGAGGGATCCTACGAGCAGTACTTC.

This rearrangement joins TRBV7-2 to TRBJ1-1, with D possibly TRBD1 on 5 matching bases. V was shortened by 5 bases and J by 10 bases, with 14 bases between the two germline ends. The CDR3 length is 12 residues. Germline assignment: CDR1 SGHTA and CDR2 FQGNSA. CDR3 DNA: TGTGCCAGCAGCCGATTCTCCGGGGCAGCTTTCTTT. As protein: CASSRFSGAAFF.

The CDR3 reads CASSAGTVQPQHF. The CDR3 bases are TGTGCCAGCAGTGCCGGGACAGTACAGCCCCAGCATTTT. This chain connects TRBV27 to TRBJ1-5; 7 bases agree with TRBD1. Germline values: CDR1 MNHEY, CDR2 SMNVEV (reference sequence). V was clipped by 5 bases and J by 7 bases; unmatched bases: 5. The CDR3 is made up of 13 amino acids.

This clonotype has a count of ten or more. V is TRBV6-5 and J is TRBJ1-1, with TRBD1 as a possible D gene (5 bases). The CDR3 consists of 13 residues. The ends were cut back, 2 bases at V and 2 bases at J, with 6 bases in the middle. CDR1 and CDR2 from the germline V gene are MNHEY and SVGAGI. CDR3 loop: CASSYGHNTEAFF. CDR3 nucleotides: TGTGCCAGCAGTTACGGACACAACACTGAAGCTTTCTTT.

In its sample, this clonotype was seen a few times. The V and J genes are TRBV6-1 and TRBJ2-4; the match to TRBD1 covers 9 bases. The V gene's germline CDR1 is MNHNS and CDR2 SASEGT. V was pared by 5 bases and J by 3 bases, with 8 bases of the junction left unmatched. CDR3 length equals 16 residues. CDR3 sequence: CASSLTGGGGKNIQYF. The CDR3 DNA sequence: TGTGCCAGCAGTCTTACAGGGGGCGGCGGCAAAAACATTCAGTACTTC.

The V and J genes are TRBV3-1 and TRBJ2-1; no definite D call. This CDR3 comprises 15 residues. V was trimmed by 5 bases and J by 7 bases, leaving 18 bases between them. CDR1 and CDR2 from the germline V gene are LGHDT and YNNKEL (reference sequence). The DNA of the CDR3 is TGTGCCAGCAGCACCCCAAGGAAACGCCAAAATGAGCAGTTCTTC. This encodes CASSTPRKRQNEQFF.

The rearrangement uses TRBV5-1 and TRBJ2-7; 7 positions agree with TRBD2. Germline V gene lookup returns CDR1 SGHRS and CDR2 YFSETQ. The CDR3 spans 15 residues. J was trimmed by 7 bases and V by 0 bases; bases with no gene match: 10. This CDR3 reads CASSLDSSGVGEQYF. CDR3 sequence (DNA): TGCGCCAGCAGCTTGGATTCTAGCGGAGTCGGGGAGCAGTACTTC.

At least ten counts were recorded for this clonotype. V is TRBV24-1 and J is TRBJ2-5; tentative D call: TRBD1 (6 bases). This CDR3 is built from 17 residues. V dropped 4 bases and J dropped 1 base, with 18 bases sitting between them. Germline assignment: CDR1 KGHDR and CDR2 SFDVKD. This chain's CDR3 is CATSDPGPTGSQETQYF. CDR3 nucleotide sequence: TGTGCCACCAGTGACCCGGGCCCAACAGGGTCCCAAGAGACCCAGTACTTC.

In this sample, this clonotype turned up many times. The CDR3 loop reads CSARDYEQYF. The CDR3 DNA sequence: TGCAGTGCCAGGGACTACGAGCAGTACTTC. The chain combines TRBV20-1 with TRBJ2-7, with D possibly TRBD1 on 5 matching bases. The germline gives CDR1 DFQATT, CDR2 SNEGSKA (reference sequence). V was cut by 6 bases and J by 3 bases, with 6 bases left in between. There are 10 residues in the CDR3.

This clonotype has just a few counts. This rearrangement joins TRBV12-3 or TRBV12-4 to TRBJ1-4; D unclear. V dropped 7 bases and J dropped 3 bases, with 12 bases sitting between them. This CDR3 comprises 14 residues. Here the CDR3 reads CASTLKASNEKLFF. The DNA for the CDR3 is TGTGCCAGCACCTTGAAGGCCTCTAATGAAAAACTGTTTTTT.

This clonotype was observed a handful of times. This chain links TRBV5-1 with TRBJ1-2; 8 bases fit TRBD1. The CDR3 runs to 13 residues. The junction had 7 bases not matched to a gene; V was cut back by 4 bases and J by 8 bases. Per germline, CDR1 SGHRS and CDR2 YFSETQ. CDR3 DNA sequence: TGCGCCAGCAGCGGCGGACAGGGCGGAGGCTACACCTTC. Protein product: CASSGGQGGGYTF.

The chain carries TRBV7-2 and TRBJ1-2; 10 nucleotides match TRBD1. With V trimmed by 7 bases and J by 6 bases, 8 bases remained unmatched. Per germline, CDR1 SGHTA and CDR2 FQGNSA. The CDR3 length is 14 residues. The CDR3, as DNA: TGTGCCAGCACTACGACAGGGGGCCCTAATGGCTACACCTTC. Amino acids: CASTTTGGPNGYTF.